A selection of T cell receptor beta chains follows, all from one sample in a study of radiotherapy plus CTLA-4 blockade in lung cancer. TCRdb's copy holds only in-frame clones and misses some; the assay was immunoSEQ multiplex PCR. The table has about 87,000 clones, 85% to 90% seen once. The sequenced sample was peripheral blood, obtained from a patient treated with radiotherapy plus ipilimumab. These receptors were collected from a human donor with non-small cell lung cancer that progressed on radiotherapy plus ipilimumab. The CDR3 runs from the conserved cysteine through the conserved F or W. D genes are given only for firm matches. Some rows mark clone size as missing; the rest say once, few, many or name a class of expanded clone.

TRBJ1-2	-	TRBV10-3	TRBD1	CAISESSTGTGDYGYTF	TGTGCCATCAGTGAGTCCTCAACCGGGACAGGGGACTATGGCTACACCTTC
TRBJ1-4	-	TRBV5-1	-	CASSGTQGSHEKLFF	TGCGCCAGCAGCGGGACACAGGGAAGTCATGAAAAACTGTTTTTT
TRBJ1-4	-	TRBV28	TRBD1	CASSETGEGEKLFF	TGTGCCAGCAGTGAGACAGGGGAGGGAGAAAAACTGTTTTTT
TRBJ2-7	once	TRBV5-1	TRBD2	CASSLSSGRGSYEQYF	TGCGCCAGCAGCTTATCAAGCGGGAGAGGCTCCTACGAGCAGTACTTC
TRBJ2-2	once	TRBV2	-	CASKEVANTGELFF	TGTGCCAGCAAGGAGGTCGCGAACACCGGGGAGCTGTTTTTT
TRBJ2-3	-	TRBV6-1	-	CASTARLTDTQYF	TGTGCCAGCACGGCGCGGCTCACAGATACGCAGTATTTT
TRBJ1-5	-	TRBV5-8	TRBD1	CASSPGQTSNQPQHF	TGTGCCAGCAGCCCGGGACAGACCAGCAATCAGCCCCAGCATTTT
TRBJ2-2	-	TRBV27	-	CASSFQGTTGELFF	TGTGCCAGCAGTTTTCAGGGTACGACCGGGGAGCTGTTTTTT
TRBJ1-5	few	TRBV6-1	-	CASSEWGYSNQPQHF	TGTGCCAGCAGTGAATGGGGGTATAGCAATCAGCCCCAGCATTTT
TRBJ2-4	-	TRBV5-4	-	CASSLDREAKNIQYF	TGTGCCAGCAGCTTGGACAGGGAGGCCAAAAACATTCAGTACTTC
TRBJ1-2	once	TRBV12-5	-	CASGGQGYGYTF	TGTGCTAGTGGGGGACAAGGCTATGGCTACACCTTC
TRBJ2-1	few	TRBV19	TRBD1	CASSPWDRDYNEQFF	TGTGCCAGTTCCCCATGGGACAGGGACTACAATGAGCAGTTCTTC
TRBJ2-7	medium-sized	TRBV4-3	TRBD1	CASSPGTGPEQYF	TGCGCCAGCAGCCCCGGGACAGGGCCCGAGCAGTACTTC
TRBJ1-2	once	TRBV29-1	TRBD1	CSVEDGTASYGYTF	TGCAGCGTTGAGGACGGGACAGCATCTTATGGCTACACCTTC
TRBJ2-5	-	TRBV2	-	CASSGQGLETQYF	TGTGCCAGCAGTGGACAGGGACTGGAGACCCAGTACTTC
TRBJ1-1	few	TRBV28	-	CASRLGVGTEAFF	TGTGCCAGCAGATTAGGGGTAGGGACTGAAGCTTTCTTT
TRBJ2-3	-	TRBV9	-	CASSVEVRDTQYF	TGTGCCAGCAGCGTAGAGGTCAGAGATACGCAGTATTTT
TRBJ2-7	-	TRBV20-1	-	CSAGDSYEQYF	TGCAGTGCTGGGGACTCCTACGAGCAGTACTTC
TRBJ1-2	-	TRBV9	-	CASSVGVLGSLGGYTF	TGTGCCAGCAGCGTAGGAGTTTTGGGGAGCTTAGGTGGCTACACCTTC
TRBJ2-7	-	TRBV5-1	-	CASRSTDISEQYF	TGTGCCAGCAGATCGACAGATATTTCCGAGCAGTACTTC
TRBJ2-3	-	TRBV7-9	TRBD1	CASSLLGQGTYTQYF	TGTGCCAGCAGCCTACTGGGACAGGGGACTTATACGCAGTATTTT
TRBJ1-2	few	TRBV10-3	-	CAISESGYGYTF	TGTGCCATCAGTGAGTCCGGCTATGGCTACACCTTC
TRBJ2-7	-	TRBV6-5	TRBD1	CASSYLGQFSYEQYF	TGTGCCAGCAGTTACTTGGGACAGTTTTCCTACGAGCAGTACTTC
TRBJ2-1	-	TRBV30	TRBD1	CAWSGWGQGASYNEQFF	TGTGCCTGGAGCGGATGGGGACAGGGGGCCTCCTACAATGAGCAGTTCTTC
TRBJ2-7	-	TRBV15	-	CATSREGGSYEQYF	TGTGCCACCAGCAGAGAAGGTGGGTCCTACGAGCAGTACTTC
TRBJ2-1	-	TRBV5-4	-	CASSFLVQEQFF	TGTGCCAGCAGCTTCCTCGTCCAGGAGCAGTTCTTC
TRBJ2-4	-	TRBV5-8	-	CASRFGGRGFKNIQYF	TGTGCCAGCAGATTTGGGGGGCGGGGATTCAAAAACATTCAGTACTTC
TRBJ1-5	-	TRBV28	TRBD1	CASSLLRPDREVRSNQPQHF	TGTGCCAGCAGTTTACTAAGACCGGACAGGGAAGTTAGAAGCAATCAGCCCCAGCATTTT
TRBJ1-5	-	TRBV27	-	CASSLSSGANQPQHF	TGTGCCAGCAGTTTATCGTCCGGGGCCAATCAGCCCCAGCATTTT
TRBJ1-2	few	TRBV6-6	-	CASSGVNYGYTF	TGTGCCAGTTCGGGTGTGAACTATGGCTACACCTTC
TRBJ1-6	-	TRBV23-1	TRBD1	CASSHRGLFWGSPLHF	TGCGCCAGCAGTCACAGGGGGCTTTTTTGGGGTTCACCCCTCCACTTT
TRBJ2-4	-	TRBV5-1	TRBD2	CASSLGSGGTKNIQYF	TGCGCCAGCAGCTTGGGTAGCGGGGGAACCAAAAACATTCAGTACTTC
TRBJ1-3	few	TRBV21-1	-	CASSIGKGRASGNTIYF	TGTGCCAGCAGCATAGGAAAGGGCAGGGCGTCAGGAAACACCATATATTTT
TRBJ1-1	-	TRBV27	-	CASRLRYLGVTDTEAFF	TGTGCCAGCAGACTGCGCTACCTAGGGGTTACTGACACTGAAGCTTTCTTT
TRBJ1-1	-	TRBV9	-	CASSVGGVGTEAFF	TGTGCCAGCAGCGTAGGCGGGGTCGGAACTGAGGCTTTCTTT
TRBJ1-2	-	TRBV27	TRBD1	CASSSYSDRDGYTF	TGTGCCAGCAGTTCATACTCGGACAGGGACGGCTACACCTTC
TRBJ1-4	-	TRBV11-3	-	CASSSFGEKLFF	TGTGCCAGCAGCTCATTTGGTGAAAAACTGTTTTTT
TRBJ1-6	-	TRBV18	TRBD1	CASSLGTGGRYSPLHF	TGTGCCAGCTCACTCGGGACAGGGGGGCGTTATTCACCCCTCCACTTT
TRBJ1-2	-	TRBV4-3	-	CASSQGYGYTF	TGCGCCAGCAGCCAAGGATATGGCTACACCTTC
TRBJ2-2	-	TRBV6-5	-	CASSSGTGELFF	TGTGCCAGCAGTTCCGGGACCGGGGAGCTGTTTTTT
TRBJ2-3	-	TRBV5-1	-	CASSLLGTISTDTQYF	TGCGCCAGCAGCTTGTTGGGGACCATCTCCACAGATACGCAGTATTTT
TRBJ1-5	-	TRBV25-1	-	CASSPASGDQPQHF	TGTGCCAGCAGCCCGGCCAGCGGGGATCAGCCCCAGCATTTT
TRBJ2-7	-	TRBV9	TRBD2	CASSATSAPSYEQYF	TGTGCCAGCAGCGCTACTAGCGCACCCTCCTACGAGCAGTACTTC
TRBJ2-3	-	TRBV19	-	CASSTADRPTDTQYF	TGTGCCAGTAGTACCGCGGACAGACCCACAGATACGCAGTATTTT
TRBJ1-3	-	TRBV2	-	CASSVQGPSNTIYF	TGTGCCAGCAGTGTGCAGGGCCCCAGCAACACCATATATTTT
TRBJ2-5	-	TRBV4-1	TRBD2	CASSESGGTVQETQYF	TGCGCCAGCAGCGAAAGCGGGGGGACAGTCCAAGAGACCCAGTACTTC
TRBJ2-3	-	TRBV5-6	-	CASSLVAGDTQYF	TGTGCCAGCAGCTTAGTAGCTGGAGATACGCAGTATTTT
TRBJ2-2	-	TRBV29-1	TRBD1	CSVQTGGFTGELFF	TGCAGCGTTCAGACAGGGGGGTTCACCGGGGAGCTGTTTTTT
TRBJ2-7	-	TRBV5-4	TRBD1	CASSVGQALGEQYF	TGTGCCAGCAGCGTAGGACAGGCTCTCGGGGAGCAGTACTTC
TRBJ1-1	-	TRBV6-5	TRBD1	CASSYSRQGTEAFF	TGTGCCAGCAGTTACTCGAGACAGGGAACTGAAGCTTTCTTT
TRBJ2-1	-	TRBV11-2	-	CASTPSLNEQFF	TGTGCCAGCACTCCCTCTCTCAATGAGCAGTTCTTC
TRBJ1-1	once	TRBV6-1	-	CASSEQGRTEAFF	TGTGCCAGCAGTGAACAGGGACGGACTGAAGCTTTCTTT
TRBJ1-4	-	TRBV6-1	-	CASSERGQLNEKLFF	TGTGCCAGCAGTGAAAGGGGTCAACTTAATGAAAAACTGTTTTTT
TRBJ1-5	-	TRBV19	-	CASSGDLYSNQPQHF	TGTGCCAGTTCAGGGGACCTCTATAGCAATCAGCCCCAGCATTTT